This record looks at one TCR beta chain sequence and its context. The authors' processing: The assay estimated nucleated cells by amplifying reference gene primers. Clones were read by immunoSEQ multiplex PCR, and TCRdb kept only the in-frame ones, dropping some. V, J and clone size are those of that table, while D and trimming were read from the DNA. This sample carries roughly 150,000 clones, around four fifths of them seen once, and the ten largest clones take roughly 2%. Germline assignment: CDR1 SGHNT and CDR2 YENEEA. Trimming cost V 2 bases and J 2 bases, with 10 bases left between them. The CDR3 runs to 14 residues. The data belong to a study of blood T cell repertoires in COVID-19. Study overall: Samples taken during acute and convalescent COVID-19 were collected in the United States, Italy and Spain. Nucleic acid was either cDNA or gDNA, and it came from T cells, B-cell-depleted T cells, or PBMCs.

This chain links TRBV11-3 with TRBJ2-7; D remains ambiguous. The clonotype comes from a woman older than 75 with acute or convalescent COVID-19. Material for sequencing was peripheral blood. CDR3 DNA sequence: TGTGCCAGCAGCTTACCATGTCTAACCTACGAGCAGTACTTC. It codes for CASSLPCLTYEQYF.